The clone carrying this TCR beta chain was picked up a small number of times. CDR1 and CDR2 (germline): KGHDR, SFDVKD. The CDR3 has 13 amino acids. The junction had 5 bases not matched to a gene; V was cut back by 7 bases and J by 9 bases. These data come from a study of blood T cell repertoires in COVID-19. The table came from immunoSEQ multiplex PCR; TCRdb's copy has only in-frame clones and leaves some out. The sample lists approximately 150,000 clones; about nine tenths were seen once. The chain joins TRBV24-1 to TRBJ2-1; the match to TRBD2 covers 10 bases. The sequence was collected from a human donor with COVID-19, enrolled during active disease. The donor label of this sample is uncertain. The sample taken for sequencing was peripheral blood. The CDR3 is CATSLIAGGEQFF. The CDR3 coding sequence is TGTGCCACCAGCCTTATAGCGGGAGGTGAGCAGTTCTTC.